The text below deals with one TCR beta chain. The data were taken from a study of T-cell reconstitution after alpha-beta-depleted transplantation in children. This CDR3 is 13 amino acids long. Germline-derived CDR1 and CDR2 are MGHRA and YSYEKL. V shed 0 bases and J shed 8 bases, with 7 bases lying between them. Unique molecular identifiers featured in how the TCRbeta library was prepared. From the PCR reads, TCRdb called clonotypes with MiXCR, one entry per CDR3 protein. The sample holds about 980,000 distinct CDR3 sequences, roughly 29% seen once. The J gene is TRBJ1-4, the V gene TRBV4-1; unclear D gene. The clonotype was recovered from a boy under two years old who had a stem cell transplant for SCID, so the T cells may come from the graft donor. This sample comprised PBMCs, mostly from graft donor cells, obtained 360 days after TCRalphabeta/CD19-depleted stem cell transplant. The CDR3 sequence: CASSQEGNEKLFF. The CDR3 coding sequence is TGCGCCAGCAGCCAAGAAGGGAACGAAAAACTGTTTTTT.